This TCR beta chain emerged from a study of blood T cells in healthy people across ages. Together with a sample-barcoded 5' primer, a J-beta primer mix was included in a second PCR lasting about 7 to 12 cycles. TCRdb redid the calling of the 5' RACE reads with MiXCR, one entry per CDR3 protein. The sample yields 760,000 or so distinct CDR3 sequences, roughly 25% seen once. Germline loops: CDR1 SQVTM, CDR2 ANQGSEA. The CDR3 is 14 amino acids. V gave up 3 bases and J gave up 2 bases, with 13 bases separating them. Approximately 10 milliliters was the volume of peripheral blood drawn from each donor. There are a few counts of this clonotype. The same sample was also studied in work on T cells of mothers and their children. This second report adds: Extracted RNA, in its entirety, went into cDNA synthesis at 1.5 ug per 15 ul. The data showed no persistent microchimeric T cell clones.

The J gene is TRBJ1-2, the V gene TRBV29-1, with unresolved D. The sequence came from a boy aged 5-17 years in good health. The sample was blood. CDR3 coding DNA: TGCAGCGTTGATCGATCCAGGCCCAACTATGGCTACACCTTC. It encodes CSVDRSRPNYGYTF. Full variable domain (missing parts from reference TRBV29-1 and TRBJ1-2): SAVISQKPSRDICQRGTSLTIQCQVDSQVTMMFWYRQQPGQSLTLIATANQGSEATYESGFVIDKFPISRPNLTFSTLTVSNMSPEDSSIYLCSVDRSRPNYGYTFGSGTRLTVV.